This T cell receptor (beta chain) was recorded in a study of cytotoxic CD8 clonotypes in ibrutinib-treated CLL. About the study: Patients attained some 24 partial and 2 complete responses; at median around 68 months, about 15 remained remitted while around twelve progressed.

This CDR3 contains 16 residues. Germline loops: CDR1 MGHRA, CDR2 YSYEKL. Losses at the gene ends were 3 bases for V and 10 bases for J; bases not matched to a gene: 10. TCRdb's copy holds only in-frame clones and misses some; the assay was immunoSEQ multiplex PCR. The sample has over 120,000 clones, 75% to 85% seen once. This TCR was recovered from a human donor with chronic lymphocytic leukemia. The gene calls are TRBV4-1 and TRBJ2-1; TRBD2 aligns across 12 bases. The sample here was PBMCs, taken after 36 months of ibrutinib treatment. CDR3 coding DNA: TGCGCCAGCAGCCACGGATCTAGCGGGGGGGCTCTCGAGCAGTTCTTC. It yields the protein CASSHGSSGGALEQFF.